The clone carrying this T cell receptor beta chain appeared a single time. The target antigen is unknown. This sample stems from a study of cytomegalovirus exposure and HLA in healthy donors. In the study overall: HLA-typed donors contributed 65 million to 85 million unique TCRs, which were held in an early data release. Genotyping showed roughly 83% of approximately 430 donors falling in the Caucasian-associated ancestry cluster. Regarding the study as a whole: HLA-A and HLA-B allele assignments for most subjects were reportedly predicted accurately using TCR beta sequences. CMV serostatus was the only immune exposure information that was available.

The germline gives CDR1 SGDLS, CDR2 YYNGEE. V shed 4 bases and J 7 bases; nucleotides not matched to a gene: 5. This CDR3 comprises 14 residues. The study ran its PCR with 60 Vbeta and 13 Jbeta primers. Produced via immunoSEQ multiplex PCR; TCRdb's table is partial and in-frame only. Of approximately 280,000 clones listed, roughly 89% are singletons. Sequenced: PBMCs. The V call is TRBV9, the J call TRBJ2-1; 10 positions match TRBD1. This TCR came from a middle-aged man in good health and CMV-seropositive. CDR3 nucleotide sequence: TGTGCCAGCAGCCGTAGACAGGGGGCAAATGAGCAGTTCTTC. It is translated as CASSRRQGANEQFF.